Below are 10 T cell receptor beta chains sequenced from a single sample in a study of blood T cell repertoires in COVID-19. Assay: immunoSEQ multiplex PCR; the TCRdb copy retains only in-frame clones and omits some. The repertoire has 160,000 or so clones, around 81% of them found once; the top ten carry approximately 11%. The sample comprised peripheral blood. Receptors originate from a man between 60 and 75 years old with active or convalescent COVID-19.

The chain recombines TRBV5-6 with TRBJ2-1; D is perhaps TRBD2 (5 bases). V shed 0 bases and J shed 7 bases, with 5 bases lying between them. The germline V gene has CDR1 SGHDT and CDR2 YYEEEE. There are 12 residues in the CDR3. The CDR3 region has the DNA TGTGCCAGCAGCTTGGGGGAGAATGAGCAGTTCTTC. This encodes CASSLGENEQFF.

This chain connects TRBV6-6 to TRBJ2-7; D is perhaps TRBD2 (5 bases). In germline, CDR1 is MNHNY, CDR2 SVGAGI (reference sequence). CDR3 length: 13 residues. Between the trimmed V and J ends, which lost 6 bases and 3 bases, there was a span of 12 bases. The chain's CDR3 is CASSLTRFYEQYF. CDR3 nucleotide sequence: TGTGCCAGCAGCCTTACTAGATTCTACGAGCAGTACTTC.

This rearrangement joins TRBV2 to TRBJ1-5; 7 positions match TRBD1. The CDR3 has 13 amino acids. Germline CDR1 reads SNHLY; CDR2 reads FYNNEI. Losses at the gene ends were 5 bases for V and 2 bases for J; bases not matched to a gene: 0. CDR3 bases: TGTGCCAGCAGTACAGGGGGCAATCAGCCCCAGCATTTT. This translates into CASSTGGNQPQHF.

This clone was observed once. This chain joins TRBV28 and TRBJ1-2, with no clear D. CDR3 length: 12 residues. Germline V gene data show CDR1 as MDHEN and CDR2 as SYDVKM. Deletions cut 4 bases from V and 5 bases from J, with 8 bases between. The CDR3 bases are TGTGCCAGCAGTTCGAGTCGGTATGGCTACACCTTC. Its protein product is CASSSSRYGYTF.

The chain combines TRBV5-1 with TRBJ1-2; the D is unclear. The germline V gene encodes CDR1 SGHRS and CDR2 YFSETQ. V lost 1 base and J 0 bases, leaving 4 bases between the germline ends. The length of the CDR3 is 13 residues. The CDR3 bases are TGCGCCAGCAGCTTGACAGCTAACTATGGCTACACCTTC. This translates into CASSLTANYGYTF.

The chain couples TRBV6-2 or TRBV6-3 to TRBJ1-4, with 7 bases that match TRBD1. V was pared by 0 bases and J by 6 bases, with 7 bases of the junction left unmatched. Germline values: CDR1 MNHEY, CDR2 SVGEGT. This CDR3 is 16 amino acids long. CDR3 loop: CASSYSGQAKDEKLFF. DNA of the CDR3: TGTGCCAGCAGTTACTCTGGACAGGCCAAGGATGAAAAACTGTTTTTT.

The chain uses TRBV5-1 and TRBJ2-5, with 9 nucleotides matching TRBD2. Germline CDR1 reads SGHRS; CDR2 reads YFSETQ. The CDR3 has 16 residues. V gave up 0 bases and J gave up 4 bases; unmatched junction bases: 7. The CDR3 protein is CASSLAGGSGRETQYF. CDR3 in DNA: TGCGCCAGCAGCTTGGCCGGGGGTAGCGGGAGAGAGACCCAGTACTTC.

The rearrangement uses TRBV7-9 and TRBJ2-2, with 11 nucleotides matching TRBD1. The CDR3 has 16 residues. V was pared by 6 bases and J by 4 bases, with 7 bases of the junction left unmatched. CDR1 is SEHNR, CDR2 FQNEAQ, per germline (reference sequence). CDR3 nucleotides: TGTGCCAGCAGTCCCACCGGGACAGGGGGCACCGGGGAGCTGTTTTTT. Its translation: CASSPTGTGGTGELFF.

In nucleotides, the CDR3 is TGTGCCAGCAGTTCCCGACTAGCTAATTACAATGAGCAGTTCTTC. Amino acid sequence: CASSSRLANYNEQFF. The chain couples TRBV28 to TRBJ2-1; 7 bases align to TRBD2. The J segment lost 4 bases and the V segment lost 4 bases, leaving 7 bases of the junction unmatched. CDR1 MDHEN and CDR2 SYDVKM come from the germline V gene. This CDR3 has 15 amino acids.

The genes are TRBV6-1 and TRBJ1-4, with 7 bases aligning to TRBD1. Trimming cost V 2 bases and J 11 bases; bases outside gene matches: 5. The CDR3 has 13 residues. Germline CDR1 reads MNHNS; CDR2 reads SASEGT. As DNA, the CDR3 is TGTGCCAGCAGTGAACTACCACAGGGGAAACTGTTTTTT. It specifies CASSELPQGKLFF.